Following are 26 T cell receptor beta chains from one sample sequenced in a study of radiotherapy plus CTLA-4 blockade in lung cancer. Assay used: immunoSEQ multiplex PCR; TCRdb lists only in-frame clones, some missing. The data contain around 40,000 clones, about 75% of them singletons. Sequencing was performed on peripheral blood, taken from a patient treated with radiotherapy plus ipilimumab. These receptors came from a human donor with non-small cell lung cancer who had stable disease on radiotherapy plus ipilimumab.

The rearrangement joins TRBV7-9 to TRBJ1-3, with D hard to call. Trimming cost V 5 bases and J 0 bases, with 8 bases left between them. The germline CDR1 and CDR2 sequences are SEHNR and FQNEAQ (reference sequence). The length of the CDR3 is 14 residues. In nucleotides, the CDR3 is TGTGCCAGCAGCCTAAGCAACTCTGGAAACACCATATATTTT. It encodes CASSLSNSGNTIYF.

V and J are TRBV6-6 and TRBJ2-5; no definite D call. CDR1 is MNHNY and CDR2 is SVGAGI in the germline V gene (reference sequence). V lost 5 bases and J lost 5, with 6 bases in between. This CDR3 has 11 amino acids. The CDR3 nucleotides are TGTGCCAGCAGTCAAGCTGAGACCCAGTACTTC. Translated, it gives CASSQAETQYF.

The chain has TRBV4-3 and TRBJ2-5; 12 bases line up with TRBD1. The CDR3 spans 17 residues. V lost 4 bases to trimming and J lost 4 bases; unmatched junction nucleotides: 10. Germline V lookup: CDR1 LGHNA, CDR2 YSLEER. The CDR3 loop reads CASSRGQGAQRAETQYF. The CDR3 nucleotides read TGCGCCAGCAGCCGGGGACAGGGGGCTCAGAGGGCAGAGACCCAGTACTTC.

This chain links TRBV7-3 with TRBJ2-1; a possible D gene is TRBD2 (5 bases). The CDR3 is 13 amino acids. With 6 bases removed from V and 4 bases from J, the gap between germline ends came to 10 bases. Germline CDR1 is SGHTA and CDR2 is FQGTGA. In nucleotides, the CDR3 is TGTGCCAGCAGGGTAGGGAGATACAATGAGCAGTTCTTC. The encoded protein is CASRVGRYNEQFF.

This chain uses TRBV9 with TRBJ2-5, with 11 positions matching TRBD2. Germline V gene data show CDR1 as SGDLS and CDR2 as YYNGEE. The V gene end was trimmed by 4 bases and the J gene end by 1 base; junction bases not matched to a gene: 6. This CDR3 comprises 16 residues. The CDR3 is CASSTGTSGPQETQYF. The DNA of the CDR3 is TGTGCCAGCAGCACCGGGACTAGCGGACCCCAAGAGACCCAGTACTTC.

This clone was detected ten times or more. The chain uses TRBV5-1 and TRBJ2-7; D uncertain. This CDR3 is built from 15 residues. V lost 1 base and J 6 bases, leaving 17 bases between the germline ends. Per germline, CDR1 SGHRS and CDR2 YFSETQ. Here the CDR3 reads CASSLLAFGSGEQYF. The CDR3, as DNA: TGCGCCAGCAGCTTGTTGGCCTTTGGTTCGGGCGAGCAGTACTTC.

The gene calls are TRBV18 and TRBJ2-5; possibly TRBD1 for D (6 bases). The CDR3 spans 14 residues. Germline V lookup: CDR1 KGHSH, CDR2 LQKENI. The ends were cut back, 1 base at V and 5 bases at J, with 11 bases in the middle. The CDR3 DNA reads TGTGCCAGCTCACCACGAGGTGGGGGCGAGACCCAGTACTTC. Its protein is CASSPRGGGETQYF.

The rearrangement joins TRBV7-2 to TRBJ1-2; no firm D call. CDR3 length: 14 amino acids. In germline, CDR1 is SGHTA, CDR2 FQGNSA. Trimming removed 4 bases from V and 1 base from J, with 10 bases in between. In DNA, the CDR3 is TGTGCCAGCAGCTCCACCTCCAGTAACTATGGCTACACCTTC. This sequence encodes CASSSTSSNYGYTF.

The CDR3 reads CASSLSRQGSSGYTF. The CDR3 nucleotides are TGTGCCAGCAGTTTATCCAGACAGGGGTCGTCGGGCTACACCTTC. This chain links TRBV27 with TRBJ1-2, with 8 positions matching TRBD1. CDR3 size: 15 residues. CDR1 and CDR2 from the germline V gene are MNHEY and SMNVEV (reference sequence). V lost 0 bases and J lost 8; bases outside the gene matches: 8.

Written as DNA, the CDR3 is TGCGCCAGCAGCGCGGGTCGTTTGGCGCCCCTGAACACTGAAGCTTTCTTT. As protein: CASSAGRLAPLNTEAFF. The chain recombines TRBV4-3 with TRBJ1-1; D remains ambiguous. CDR3 size: 17 residues. V lost 5 bases to trimming and J lost 0 bases, with 19 bases between them. CDR1 and CDR2 (germline): LGHNA, YSLEER.

The V gene is TRBV25-1, the J gene TRBJ2-4; 8 bases align to TRBD1. With 8 bases clipped from V and 8 bases from J, the junction kept 14 bases outside the gene matches. CDR3 size: 15 residues. The germline V gene has CDR1 MGHDK and CDR2 SYGVNS. In nucleotides, the CDR3 is TGTGCCAGCTCTCAGACAGGGGCCAGCGGAGACATTCAGTACTTC. This encodes CASSQTGASGDIQYF. The full variable domain, in which reference TRBV25-1 and TRBJ2-4 provide the parts outside the CDR3, is EADIYQTPRYLVIGTGKKITLECSQTMGHDKMYWYQQDPGMELHLIHYSYGVNSTEKGDLSSESTVSRIRTEHFPLTLESARPSHTSQYLCASSQTGASGDIQYFGAGTRLSVL.

The chain carries TRBV29-1 and TRBJ1-4; tentatively, D is TRBD1 (6 bases). CDR1 and CDR2 from the germline V gene are SQVTM and ANQGSEA. Trimming left V 6 bases short and J 4 bases short, with 12 bases between. The CDR3 is 13 amino acids. CDR3 bases: TGCAGCGTCCGTGGACAGTTTAATGAAAAACTGTTTTTT. Its translation is CSVRGQFNEKLFF.

This clone showed up many times. The chain couples TRBV4-1 to TRBJ2-7; D might be TRBD1 (6 bases). CDR3 length: 14 residues. Germline-derived CDR1 and CDR2 are MGHRA and YSYEKL. The V and J ends lost 4 bases and 5 bases respectively, with 15 bases between them. CDR3 loop: CASSLRDISDEQYF. CDR3 nucleotide sequence: TGCGCCAGCAGCCTCCGGGACATTTCCGACGAGCAGTACTTC.

Concerning this clone itself: The junction and the germline gene differ at one end; a read error may be behind it. The chain recombines TRBV27 with TRBJ1-2; D is perhaps TRBD1 (6 bases). The CDR3 runs to 13 residues. The germline gives CDR1 MNHEY, CDR2 SMNVEV (reference sequence). CDR3 DNA: TGTGCCGGCAGTCCAAATACAGGGACGGGCTACACCTTC. This encodes CAGSPNTGTGYTF.

The chain links TRBV13 to TRBJ1-6, with D possibly matching TRBD1 (6 bases). Trimming removed 5 bases at V and 4 bases at J, with 9 bases between. This CDR3 spans 14 amino acids. CDR1 PRHDT and CDR2 FYEKMQ come from the germline V gene (reference sequence). DNA for the CDR3: TGTGCCAGCAGCCCCGGACAGTATAATTCACCCCTCCACTTT. It translates to CASSPGQYNSPLHF.

The chain has TRBV30 and TRBJ1-2; the match to TRBD1 covers 7 bases. The J segment lost 4 bases and the V segment lost 4 bases, leaving 12 bases of the junction unmatched. In germline, CDR1 is GTSNPN, CDR2 SVGIG (reference sequence). This CDR3 is built from 15 residues. The chain's CDR3 is CAWTNLGTVPYGYTF. CDR3 DNA: TGTGCCTGGACCAACCTCGGGACAGTCCCCTATGGCTACACCTTC.

The CDR3 DNA follows: TGTGCCTGGAAGGCGGGCGGAGGCAATCAGCCCCAGCATTTT. Residues: CAWKAGGGNQPQHF. The rearrangement joins TRBV30 to TRBJ1-5, with unresolved D. This CDR3 spans 14 amino acids. CDR1 and CDR2 from the germline V gene are GTSNPN and SVGIG (reference sequence). Trimming left V 4 bases short and J 2 bases short, with 12 bases between.

The chain links TRBV23-1 to TRBJ1-5; tentatively, D is TRBD1 (6 bases). TRBV23-1 is labeled an ORF, and its function is uncertain. The CDR3 totals 17 residues. The V end lost 6 bases, the J end lost 1 base, and 19 bases lay between the germline ends. Here the CDR3 DNA reads TGCGCCAGCAGCCTGGGGACACCAAGGGGAAGCAATCAGCCCCAGCATTTT. Residues: CASSLGTPRGSNQPQHF.

The J gene is TRBJ1-2, the V gene TRBV4-3; no clear D gene. The CDR3 sequence is 15 residues long. V lost 0 bases to trimming and J lost 7 bases, with 15 bases between them. Germline values: CDR1 LGHNA, CDR2 YSLEER. CDR3 nucleotide sequence: TGCGCCAGCAGCCAAGATTTGGCGACATTCTCTGGCTACACCTTC. Protein product: CASSQDLATFSGYTF.

In its sample, this clone was seen a few times. The V gene is TRBV5-6, the J gene TRBJ1-1, with D unresolved. Per germline, CDR1 SGHDT and CDR2 YYEEEE. The V gene lost 2 bases and the J gene lost 5 bases, with 19 bases spanning the gap. The CDR3 spans 16 residues. The chain's CDR3 is CASSFSPDGYKTEAFF. DNA for the CDR3: TGTGCCAGCAGCTTTTCACCCGACGGGTACAAAACTGAAGCTTTCTTT.

This rearrangement joins TRBV25-1 to TRBJ2-3; D unclear. V shed 4 bases and J shed 6 bases, with 17 bases lying between them. CDR3 length: 15 residues. CDR1 and CDR2 (germline): MGHDK, SYGVNS. The CDR3 nucleotides are TGTGCCAGCAGTGGATTAGCCAACAATGTGGATACGCAGTATTTT. It specifies CASSGLANNVDTQYF.

V usage is TRBV9 and J usage is TRBJ2-5; TRBD2 matches at 9 bases. This CDR3 has 15 residues. The germline V gene encodes CDR1 SGDLS and CDR2 YYNGEE. V gave up 0 bases and J gave up 6 bases; unmatched junction bases: 6. This chain's CDR3 is CASSVGSGGGKTQYF. The DNA of the CDR3 is TGTGCCAGCAGCGTAGGTAGCGGGGGAGGAAAGACCCAGTACTTC.

The chain carries TRBV2 and TRBJ2-5; TRBD2 matches 7 bases. The CDR3 length is 14 residues. The trim removed 7 bases at V and 2 bases at J, leaving 7 bases unmatched. The germline CDR1 and CDR2 sequences are SNHLY and FYNNEI. CDR3 DNA: TGTGCCAGCAAGGGAGGGGTCGGGCAAGAGACCCAGTACTTC. This gives the protein CASKGGVGQETQYF.

J is TRBJ2-3 and V is TRBV5-1, with 7 bases identical to TRBD1. The germline gives CDR1 SGHRS, CDR2 YFSETQ. The CDR3 length is 15 residues. The trim removed 2 bases at V and 3 bases at J, leaving 6 bases unmatched. CDR3 coding DNA: TGCGCCAGCAGCTTAACAGGGGTAGCGACAGATACGCAGTATTTT. Encoded protein: CASSLTGVATDTQYF.

The chain has TRBV5-6 and TRBJ1-3; TRBD1 aligns across 7 bases. Trimming took 0 bases from V and 3 from J; bases not matched to a gene: 3. The CDR3 totals 15 residues. Looked up from germline, CDR1 is SGHDT and CDR2 is YYEEEE. The CDR3 bases are TGTGCCAGCAGCTTGGAGACAGGGCTTGGAAACACCATATATTTT. It translates to CASSLETGLGNTIYF.

The chain is built from TRBV7-8 and TRBJ1-2; D possibly corresponds to TRBD1 (5 bases). The CDR3 is 14 residues long. CDR1 is SGHVS, CDR2 FQNEAQ, per germline. Trimming left V 5 bases short and J 8 bases short, with 18 bases between. The CDR3 here is CASSRQGVAGGYTF. The CDR3, as DNA: TGTGCCAGCAGCCGACAAGGGGTAGCGGGGGGCTACACCTTC.